The sequence of this T cell receptor (beta chain) was determined in a study of cytomegalovirus exposure and HLA in healthy donors. In the study overall: Most genotyped donors, 75% to 85% of about 430, had Caucasian-associated genetic ancestry. Study-level points and caveats: It was assumed in the presence/absence analyses that sequencing depth was roughly uniform across donors. The only immune exposure information that was available was CMV serostatus. Accurate prediction of HLA-A and HLA-B alleles (for most subjects) was reportedly achieved from TCR beta sequences.

Unmatched junction bases numbered 4, after V lost 1 base and J lost 9 bases. The CDR3 consists of 15 residues. Per the germline V gene, CDR1 is LGHNA and CDR2 is YSLEER. A remark on this clone: The antigen is undetermined.

Researchers ran the PCR with 60 Vbeta and 13 Jbeta primers. Sequenced by immunoSEQ multiplex PCR; TCRdb stores in-frame clones only, minus some. The sample shows 150,000 to 200,000 clones, 75% of them seen only once. Sequencing used PBMCs. This TCR came from a middle-aged woman in good health and CMV-seropositive. The chain has TRBV4-3 and TRBJ2-1, with TRBD2 matching over 12 bases. CDR3 DNA sequence: TGCGCCAGCAGCCAAGGACTAGCGGGAGAGGTTGAGCAGTTCTTC. This encodes CASSQGLAGEVEQFF.